This TCR beta chain derives from a study of T cell responses to AZD1222 COVID-19 vaccine. General study points: Donors skewed white British and female; clonal diversity was possibly underestimated. Across the whole spike, CD4 TCRs peaked at regions 160-218 and 743-854.

Generated by immunoSEQ multiplex PCR, the TCRdb table keeps only in-frame clones and is missing some. The profile covers about 180,000 clones, with roughly 88% appearing a single time and approximately 0.5% taken by the ten largest. A remark on this clone: Antigen specificity is unknown.

Germline V lookup: CDR1 SGHRS, CDR2 YFSETQ. This CDR3 is 16 amino acids long. The ends were cut back, 0 bases at V and 0 bases at J, with 10 bases in the middle. The sample consisted of peripheral blood, taken on day 0 of AZD1222 vaccination. The source of this sequence is an adult in good health. This chain connects TRBV5-1 to TRBJ2-1; D is ambiguous. The chain's CDR3 is CASSLGVGSSYNEQFF. The CDR3 DNA sequence: TGCGCCAGCAGCTTGGGGGTGGGTTCCTCCTACAATGAGCAGTTCTTC.